This entry is about one T cell receptor beta chain. This entry belongs to a study of blood T cell repertoires in COVID-19. Some clones are missing from TCRdb's copy, which holds only in-frame ones; the method was immunoSEQ multiplex PCR. Here the sample spans roughly 220,000 clones, 88% being singletons. The CDR3 has 16 amino acids. The V gene lost 2 bases and the J gene lost 1 base, with 13 bases spanning the gap. Germline CDR1 and CDR2: SGHTA and FQGTGA. This clonotype was obtained from a woman between 45 and 65 years old with acute COVID-19. This chain joins TRBV7-3 and TRBJ2-3, with D tentatively TRBD1 (6 bases). The specimen was PBMCs or T cells enriched from blood (not recorded which). CDR3 protein: CASSLSGRQGTDTQYF. The CDR3 coding sequence is TGTGCCAGCAGCTTATCCGGACGACAGGGCACAGATACGCAGTATTTT. Full variable domain (rest looked up from reference TRBV7-3 and TRBJ2-3): GAGVSQTPSNKVTEKGKYVELRCDPISGHTALYWYRQSLGQGPEFLIYFQGTGAADDSGLPNDRFFAVRPEGSVSTLKIQRTERGDSAVYLCASSLSGRQGTDTQYFGPGTRLTVL.